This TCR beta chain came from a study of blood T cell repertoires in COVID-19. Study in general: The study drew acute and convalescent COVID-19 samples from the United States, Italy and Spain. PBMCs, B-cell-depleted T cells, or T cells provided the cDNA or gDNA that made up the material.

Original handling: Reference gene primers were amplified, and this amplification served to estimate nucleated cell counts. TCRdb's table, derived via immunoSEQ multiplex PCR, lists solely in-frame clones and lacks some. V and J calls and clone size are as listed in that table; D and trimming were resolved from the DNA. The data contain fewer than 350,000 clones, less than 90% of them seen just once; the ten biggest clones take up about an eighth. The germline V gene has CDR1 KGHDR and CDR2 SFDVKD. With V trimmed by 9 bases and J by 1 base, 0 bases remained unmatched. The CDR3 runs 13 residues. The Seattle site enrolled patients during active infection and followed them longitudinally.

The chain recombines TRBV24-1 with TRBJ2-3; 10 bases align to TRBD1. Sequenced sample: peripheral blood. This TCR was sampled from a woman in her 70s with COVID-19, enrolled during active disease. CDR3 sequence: CATGTGGTDTQYF. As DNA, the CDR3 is TGTGCCACCGGGACAGGGGGCACAGATACGCAGTATTTT.